This TCR beta chain was sequenced during a study of spatial heterogeneity in lung cancer. Study as a whole: Detected beta-chain sequences consistently exceeded alpha-chain sequences. Study-level findings and limits: Tumor TCRs that were ubiquitous and expanded showed up in blood more at resection than follow-up.

This clonotype has ten or more counts. Its antigen remains unidentified. This beta chain is an off-target read within a library intended for alpha chains, so its frequency means little. As to time point: sample taken at primary tumor resection. Sequencing was performed on whole RNA extracted from tumor and nontumor lung tissue, or from frozen PBMC, and the material was left unsorted. The donors, 60 to 80 patients with untreated early-stage non-small cell lung cancer, provided the samples. Carried by each TCR cDNA molecule was a unique molecular identifier. TCRdb used MiXCR to reprocess the 5' RACE reads, holding one entry per CDR3 protein. The sample shows 13,000 or so distinct CDR3 sequences, about 3.9% of them seen only once. Per the germline V gene, CDR1 is MNHEY and CDR2 is SVGEGT. The J segment lost 3 bases and the V segment lost 0 bases, leaving 6 bases of the junction unmatched. The CDR3 has 17 amino acids.

The chain recombines TRBV6-2 or TRBV6-3 with TRBJ2-2; 8 bases are shared with TRBD2. The source is a male donor with early-stage non-small cell lung cancer. This specimen was PBMCs, taken at surgery. The CDR3 sequence is CASSYSATSVDTGELFF. The CDR3 nucleotides read TGTGCCAGCAGTTACTCGGCGACTAGCGTCGACACCGGGGAGCTGTTTTTT.